This T cell receptor (beta chain) was sequenced in a study of spatial heterogeneity in lung cancer (dated 2019 in TCRdb). Broadly, across the study: The donors were approximately 70 patients from the lung TRACERx cohort who had early-stage, untreated non-small cell lung cancer. More beta-chain than alpha-chain transcripts were consistently detected, likely reflecting higher beta-chain transcript abundance. Follow-up PBMC samples were sequenced whenever available, with the median time to follow-up being two to three years after resection. In the raw uncorrected reads, each unique combination of TCR and UMI appeared more than ten times on average. At surgery, around 200 tumor regions, fewer than 85 matched nontumor lung samples and a few dozen PBMC samples were TCR-sequenced for both alpha and beta chains. The study linked features of the TCR repertoire to counts of nonsynonymous mutations, which were determined by whole-exome sequencing of tumor tissue. In non-small cell lung cancer, the study made a quantitative comparison of TCR alpha and beta repertoires among multiple tumor regions, matched nontumor lung and blood.

Points the paper makes about the study in general: Confirming at a functional level the hypothesis that regional TCRs recognize regional mutations was considered to require additional single-cell paired TCR alpha and beta sequencing. Ubiquitous expanded tumor TCRs were detected in blood more often at tumor resection than at routine follow-up. Only about 15 patients were included in comparisons of baseline and follow-up blood repertoires.

As regards this clonotype: The target of this receptor is not known. Per-nucleotide qualities are absent, and no much larger clonotype sits a single base away.

Libraries were made using 5' RACE. For sequencing, a NextSeq 500 was employed. In the TCR library protocol, a unique molecular identifier was attached to each TCR cDNA molecule so that PCR and sequencing errors could be corrected. From the authors' description of their analysis: TCR identification, UMI-based error correction and CDR3 extraction were all carried out with Decombinator tools. TCRs above a frequency of 2 per 1,000, corresponding to the top 1% of the tumor frequency distribution, were defined as expanded. Each repertoire was subsampled 100 times to 5,000 TCRs, after which Renyi diversity was computed with the R vegan package. CDR3 similarity networks were constructed using string-kernel similarity of amino acid triplets, with links drawn between CDR3s whose pairwise similarity was above 0.82. Starting from the raw public reads, TCRdb applied fastp trimming at Q25, assembled clones with MiXCR and retained in-frame beta chains. Every distinct CDR3 protein forms one entry, paired with its most common genes and DNA. The V and J calls reflect TCRdb's pipeline rather than the authors' work. Recorded for this sample are 30,000 to 40,000 distinct CDR3 sequences; 6% to 9.5% of them occurred a single time. The top ten hold 9.4% of the sample.

V ends up 3 bases short and J 4 bases short, with an unmatched junction base count of 3. There are 15 amino acids in the CDR3, from cysteine to phenylalanine inclusive. The read is trimmed to its CDR3 DNA, 45 bases read in frame from base 1. The germline V gene supplies CDR1 MGHRA and CDR2 YSYEKL. Read against the paper, the sample's time point label means: blood at routine non-recurrence follow-up after resection. Without any cell sorting, TCR sequencing was performed on whole RNA extracted either from tumor and nontumor lung tissue or from cryopreserved PBMC samples. Only patients with enough RNA available from two or more tumor regions were chosen for TCR sequencing.

The material was PBMCs, obtained at follow-up. The sequence came from a male donor with early-stage non-small cell lung cancer. The chain was built from TRBV4-1 and TRBJ2-3; 11 central nucleotides agree with TRBD1. The CDR3 in this case is CASSQDRGQADTQYF. The DNA is as follows: TGCGCCAGCAGCCAGGACAGGGGGCAAGCAGATACGCAGTATTTT.